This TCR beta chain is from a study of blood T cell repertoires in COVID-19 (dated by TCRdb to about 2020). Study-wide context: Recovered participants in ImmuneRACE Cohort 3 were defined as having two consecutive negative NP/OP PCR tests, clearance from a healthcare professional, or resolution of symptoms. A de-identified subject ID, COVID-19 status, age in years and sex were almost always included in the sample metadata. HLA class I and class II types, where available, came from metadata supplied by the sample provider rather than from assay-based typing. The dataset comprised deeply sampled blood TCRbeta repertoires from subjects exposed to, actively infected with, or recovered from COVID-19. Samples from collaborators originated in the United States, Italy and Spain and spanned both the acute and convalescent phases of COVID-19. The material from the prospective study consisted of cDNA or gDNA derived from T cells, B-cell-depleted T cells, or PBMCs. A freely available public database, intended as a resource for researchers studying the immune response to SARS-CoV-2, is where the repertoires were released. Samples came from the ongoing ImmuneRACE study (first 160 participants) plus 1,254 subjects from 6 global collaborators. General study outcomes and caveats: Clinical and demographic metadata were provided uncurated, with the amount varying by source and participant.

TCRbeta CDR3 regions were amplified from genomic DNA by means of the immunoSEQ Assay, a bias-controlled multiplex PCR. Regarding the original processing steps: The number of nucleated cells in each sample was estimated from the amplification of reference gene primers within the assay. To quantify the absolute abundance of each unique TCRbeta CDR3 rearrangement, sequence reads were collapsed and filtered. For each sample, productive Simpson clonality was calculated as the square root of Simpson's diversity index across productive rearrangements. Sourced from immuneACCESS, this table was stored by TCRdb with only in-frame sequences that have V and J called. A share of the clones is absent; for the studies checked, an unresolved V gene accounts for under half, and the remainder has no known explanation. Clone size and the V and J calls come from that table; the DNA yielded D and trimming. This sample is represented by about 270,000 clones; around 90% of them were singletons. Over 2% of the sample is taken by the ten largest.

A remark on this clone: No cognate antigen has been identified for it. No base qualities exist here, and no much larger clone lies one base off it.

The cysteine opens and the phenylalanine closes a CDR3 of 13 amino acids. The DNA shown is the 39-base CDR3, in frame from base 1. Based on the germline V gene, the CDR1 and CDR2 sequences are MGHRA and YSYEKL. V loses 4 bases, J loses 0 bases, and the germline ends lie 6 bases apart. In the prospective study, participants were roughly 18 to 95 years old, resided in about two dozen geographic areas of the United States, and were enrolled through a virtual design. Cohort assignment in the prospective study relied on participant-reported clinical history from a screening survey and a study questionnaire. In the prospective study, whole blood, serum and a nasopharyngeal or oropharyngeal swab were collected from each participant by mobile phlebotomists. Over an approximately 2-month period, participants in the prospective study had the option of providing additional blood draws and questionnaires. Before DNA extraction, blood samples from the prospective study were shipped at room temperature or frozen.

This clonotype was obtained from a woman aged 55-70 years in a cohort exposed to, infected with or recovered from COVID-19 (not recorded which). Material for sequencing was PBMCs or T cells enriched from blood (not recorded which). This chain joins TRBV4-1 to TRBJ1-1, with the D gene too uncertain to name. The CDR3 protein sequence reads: CASSPQMNTEAFF. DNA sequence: TGCGCCAGCAGCCCCCAGATGAACACTGAAGCTTTCTTT.